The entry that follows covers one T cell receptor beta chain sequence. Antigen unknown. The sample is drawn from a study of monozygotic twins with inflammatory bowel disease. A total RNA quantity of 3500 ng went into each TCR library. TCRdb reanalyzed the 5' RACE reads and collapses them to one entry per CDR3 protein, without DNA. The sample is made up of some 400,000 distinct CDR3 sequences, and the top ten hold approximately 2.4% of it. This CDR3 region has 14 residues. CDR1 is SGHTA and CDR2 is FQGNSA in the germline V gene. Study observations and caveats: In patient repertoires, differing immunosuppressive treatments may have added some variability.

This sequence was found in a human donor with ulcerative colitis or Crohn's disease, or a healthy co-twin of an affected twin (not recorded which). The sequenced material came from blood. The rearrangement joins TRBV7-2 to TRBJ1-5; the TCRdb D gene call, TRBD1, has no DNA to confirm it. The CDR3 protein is CASSPTGGRQPQHF.